This T cell receptor (beta chain) comes out of a study of shared clonotypes between healthy human individuals. Study as a whole: CD4 naive and CD4 memory each took three plates per donor, while CD8 naive took two and CD8 memory one.

The study's findings and limits: Clonotype sharing among donors was thought likely to change with sequencing depth. Apart from blood, nothing was sampled; tissue repertoires likely differ.

Recent acute infections and vaccinations were absent in the healthy HIV-negative adult donors. In the case of this clone: The antigen is not known.

CDR3 length: 14 residues. Germline CDR1 is MNHEY and CDR2 is SVGAGI. Trimming removed 0 bases at V and 4 bases at J, with 10 bases between. TCRdb's table, derived via immunoSEQ multiplex PCR, lists solely in-frame clones and lacks some. Of over 1.4 million clones listed, roughly 96% were seen once; the top ten hold 0.95% to 1.5%. The chain joins TRBV6-5 to TRBJ2-7; D possibly matches TRBD1 or TRBD2 (6 bases each). This TCR was recovered from a man younger than 40 in good health. The sample comprised naive CD4+ T cells sorted from blood. Stated subset: CD45RA+ positively selected. This chain's CDR3 is CASSYSRGQYEQYF. CDR3 sequence (DNA): TGTGCCAGCAGTTACTCACGGGGGCAGTACGAGCAGTACTTC.